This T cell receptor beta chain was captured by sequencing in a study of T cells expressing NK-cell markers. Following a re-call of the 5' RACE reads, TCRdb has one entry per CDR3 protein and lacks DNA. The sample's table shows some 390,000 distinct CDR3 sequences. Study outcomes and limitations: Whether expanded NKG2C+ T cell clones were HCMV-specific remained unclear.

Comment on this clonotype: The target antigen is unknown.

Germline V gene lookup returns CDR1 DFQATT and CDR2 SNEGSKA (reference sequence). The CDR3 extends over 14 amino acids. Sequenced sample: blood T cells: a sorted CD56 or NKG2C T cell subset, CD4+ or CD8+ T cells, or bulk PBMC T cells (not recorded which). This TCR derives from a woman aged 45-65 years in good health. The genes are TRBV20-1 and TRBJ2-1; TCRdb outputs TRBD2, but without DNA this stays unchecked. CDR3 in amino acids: CSARGLESHNEQFF.